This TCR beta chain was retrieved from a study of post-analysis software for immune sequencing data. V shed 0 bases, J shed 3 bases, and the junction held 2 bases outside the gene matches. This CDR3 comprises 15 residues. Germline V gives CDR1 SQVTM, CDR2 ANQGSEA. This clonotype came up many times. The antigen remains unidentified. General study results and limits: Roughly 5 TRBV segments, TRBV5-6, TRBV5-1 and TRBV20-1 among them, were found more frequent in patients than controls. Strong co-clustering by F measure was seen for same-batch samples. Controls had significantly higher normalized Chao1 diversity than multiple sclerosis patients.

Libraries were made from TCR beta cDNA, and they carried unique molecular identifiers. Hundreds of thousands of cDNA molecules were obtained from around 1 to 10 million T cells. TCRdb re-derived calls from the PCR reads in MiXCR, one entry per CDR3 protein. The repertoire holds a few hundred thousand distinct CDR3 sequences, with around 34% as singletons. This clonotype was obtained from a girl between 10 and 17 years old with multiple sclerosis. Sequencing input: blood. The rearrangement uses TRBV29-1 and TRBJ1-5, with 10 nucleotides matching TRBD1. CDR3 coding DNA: TGCAGCGTTGAAGAGACAGGGGGCCACAATCAGCCCCAGCATTTT. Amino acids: CSVEETGGHNQPQHF.